These T cell receptor beta chains were read from a single sample in a study of shared clonotypes between healthy human individuals. Profiling relied on immunoSEQ multiplex PCR, and the TCRdb table lists in-frame clones only, not all of them. The sample carries some 2.4 million clones, approximately 93% recorded once. The sequenced sample was naive CD4+ T cells from PBMCs. All receptors derive from a man aged 18 to 29 in good health. Some clones in this sample may be carry-over from other donors' samples. CDR3s include the opening cysteine and the closing phenylalanine or tryptophan. The order of the fields is clone size, J gene, V gene, CDR3 protein. Only some rows state a clone size, as once, few, many or a class for expanded clones.

>-|TRBJ2-5|TRBV25-1
CASRSSGGETQYF
>-|TRBJ2-1|TRBV5-6
CASSIGTGGRNEQFF
>once|TRBJ2-6|TRBV28
CASSRGWTGAEGANVLTF
>-|TRBJ2-5|TRBV4-1
CASSQDGQGPVQTQYF
>-|TRBJ2-5|TRBV29-1
CSAGRPQETQYF
>-|TRBJ2-2|TRBV7-3
CASSLSGLAGVDTGELFF
>-|TRBJ2-2|TRBV5-4
CASSLKTSANTGELFF
>-|TRBJ2-7|TRBV14
CASSLVKGKQYF
>-|TRBJ2-7|TRBV4-2
CASSSQQGSYEQYF
>-|TRBJ1-4|TRBV4-3
CASSQGVSNEKLFF
>-|TRBJ2-2|TRBV6-6
CASSLQSGELFF
>few|TRBJ1-2|TRBV5-1
CASSGDGLYGYTF